This T cell receptor beta chain is drawn from a study of blood T cell repertoires in COVID-19. Generated by immunoSEQ multiplex PCR, the TCRdb table keeps only in-frame clones and is missing some. Found here are roughly 250,000 clones, about 83% of them singletons; the top ten hold more than 5%. CDR3 length: 15 amino acids. The germline V gene has CDR1 LGHDT and CDR2 YNNKEL (reference sequence). Trimming removed 0 bases from V and 7 bases from J; junction bases left unmatched: 3. Input material: peripheral blood. This chain joins TRBV3-1 (or the pseudogene TRBV3-2) and TRBJ2-1; 10 bases align to TRBD2. The clonotype was recovered from a human donor in a cohort sampled during active COVID-19. In DNA form, the CDR3 reads TGTGCCAGCAGCCAAGATTTACTAGCGGGGAATGAGCAGTTCTTC. It is translated as CASSQDLLAGNEQFF.